This T cell receptor (beta chain) was captured by sequencing in a study of CD8 T cells in Susac syndrome. Study-wide points: Acknowledgment was made by the study that its TCR sequencing and HLA analysis involved a relatively small number of individuals.

This CDR3 is 14 amino acids long. Germline assignment: CDR1 DFQATT and CDR2 SNEGSKA (reference sequence). J lost 6 bases, V lost 3 bases, and 9 bases had no gene match. Details on this clonotype: Antigen: not known.

Sequencing of TCR beta was performed on blood CD8+ T cells and on blood CD4+ T cells. Negative isolation yielded the CD8+ and CD4+ T cells, while FACS enriched the TEMRA cells. An input of 0.5 to 1 ug of RNA was subjected to reverse transcription using random hexamers. The authors amplified TCR beta CDR3 across 54 Vbeta and 13 Jbeta using immunoSEQ multiplex PCR. TCRdb redid the calling of the immunoSEQ multiplex PCR reads with MiXCR, one entry per CDR3 protein. The sample shows some 200,000 distinct CDR3 sequences, about 95% of them seen only once. This clonotype was sampled from a human donor with multiple sclerosis. The sequenced sample consisted of CD4+ T cells from PBMCs. The chain has TRBV20-1 and TRBJ2-3; TRBD2 matches at 7 bases. The CDR3 nucleotides are TGCAGTGCTAGTCATCGAAAAGCGGGGGATACGCAGTATTTT. Translating it yields CSASHRKAGDTQYF.